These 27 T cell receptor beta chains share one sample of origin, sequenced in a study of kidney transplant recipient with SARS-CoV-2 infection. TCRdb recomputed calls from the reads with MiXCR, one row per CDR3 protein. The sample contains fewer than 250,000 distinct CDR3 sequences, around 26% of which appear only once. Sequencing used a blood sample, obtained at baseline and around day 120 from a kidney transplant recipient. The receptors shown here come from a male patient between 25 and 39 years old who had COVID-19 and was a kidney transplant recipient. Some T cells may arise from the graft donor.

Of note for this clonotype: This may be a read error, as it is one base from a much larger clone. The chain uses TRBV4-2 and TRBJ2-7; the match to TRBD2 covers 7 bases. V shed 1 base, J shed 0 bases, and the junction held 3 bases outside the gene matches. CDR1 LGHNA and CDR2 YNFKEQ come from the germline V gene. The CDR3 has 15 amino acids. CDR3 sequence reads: CASSQGIAGSYEQYF. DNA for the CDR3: TGTGCCAGCAGCCAAGGAATAGCGGGCTCCTACGAGCAGTACTTC.

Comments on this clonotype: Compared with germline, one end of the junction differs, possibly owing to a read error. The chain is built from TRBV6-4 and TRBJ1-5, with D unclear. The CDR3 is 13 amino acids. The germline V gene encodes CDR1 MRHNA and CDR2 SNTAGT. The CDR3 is CANSEREGQPQHF. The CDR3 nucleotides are TGTGCCAACAGTGAGAGGGAAGGTCAGCCCCAGCATTTT.

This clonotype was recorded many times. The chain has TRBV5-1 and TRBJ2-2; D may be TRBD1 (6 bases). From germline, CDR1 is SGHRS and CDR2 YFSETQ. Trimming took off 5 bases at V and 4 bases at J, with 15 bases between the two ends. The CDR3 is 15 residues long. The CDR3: CASSPATGITGELFF. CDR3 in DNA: TGCGCCAGCAGTCCTGCGACAGGTATCACCGGGGAGCTGTTTTTT.

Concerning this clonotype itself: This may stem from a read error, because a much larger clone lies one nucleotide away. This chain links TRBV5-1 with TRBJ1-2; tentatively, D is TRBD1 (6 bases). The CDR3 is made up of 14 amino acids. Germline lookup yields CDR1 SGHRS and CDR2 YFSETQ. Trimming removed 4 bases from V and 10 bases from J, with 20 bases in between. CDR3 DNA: TGCGCCAGCAGCAACTTCGGGGGCAGGGGAGACTACACCTTC. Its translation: CASSNFGGRGDYTF.

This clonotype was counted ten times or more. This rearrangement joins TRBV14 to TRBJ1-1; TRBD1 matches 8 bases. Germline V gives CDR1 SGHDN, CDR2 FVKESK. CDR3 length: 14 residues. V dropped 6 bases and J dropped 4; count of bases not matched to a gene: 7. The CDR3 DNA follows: TGTGCCAGCAGTTTTTACAGGGGGATCACTGAAGCTTTCTTT. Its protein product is CASSFYRGITEAFF.

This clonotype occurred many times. DNA of the CDR3: TGTGCCTGGACACTATCGCGTTATAGAAAGACCTATGGCTACACCTTC. It is translated as CAWTLSRYRKTYGYTF. V gene TRBV30 combines with J gene TRBJ1-2; D not resolved. Germline CDR1 and CDR2: GTSNPN and SVGIG (reference sequence). The CDR3 extends over 16 amino acids. V dropped 4 bases and J dropped 4 bases, with 22 bases sitting between them.

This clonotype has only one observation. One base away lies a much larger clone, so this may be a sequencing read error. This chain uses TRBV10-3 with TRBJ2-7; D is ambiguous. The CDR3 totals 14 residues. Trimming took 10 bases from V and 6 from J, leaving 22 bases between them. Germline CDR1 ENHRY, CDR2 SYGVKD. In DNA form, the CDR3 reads TGTGCCAGCAAAGGAGTGGGGTCCCCTGGCGAGCAGTACTTC. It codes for CASKGVGSPGEQYF.

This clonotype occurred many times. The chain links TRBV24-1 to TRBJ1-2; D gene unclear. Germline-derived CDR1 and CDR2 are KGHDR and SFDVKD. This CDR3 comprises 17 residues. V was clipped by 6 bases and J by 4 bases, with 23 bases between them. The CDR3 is CATSFLNSTRKTYGYTF. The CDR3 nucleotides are TGTGCCACCAGTTTCCTAAATAGTACCAGAAAGACCTATGGCTACACCTTC.

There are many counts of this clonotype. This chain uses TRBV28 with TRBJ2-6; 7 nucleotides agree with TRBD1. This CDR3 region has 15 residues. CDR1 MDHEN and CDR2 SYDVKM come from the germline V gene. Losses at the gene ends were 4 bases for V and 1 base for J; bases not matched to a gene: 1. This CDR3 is CASSSRGSGANVLTF. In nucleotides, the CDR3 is TGTGCCAGCAGTTCCAGGGGGTCTGGGGCCAACGTCCTGACTTTC.

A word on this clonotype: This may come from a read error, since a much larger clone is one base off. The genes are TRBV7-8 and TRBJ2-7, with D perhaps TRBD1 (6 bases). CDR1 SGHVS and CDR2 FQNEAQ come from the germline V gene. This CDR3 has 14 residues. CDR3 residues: CASGLEQGTYEQYF. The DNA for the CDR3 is TGTGCCAGCGGCTTAGAACAGGGAACTTACGAGCAGTACTTC.

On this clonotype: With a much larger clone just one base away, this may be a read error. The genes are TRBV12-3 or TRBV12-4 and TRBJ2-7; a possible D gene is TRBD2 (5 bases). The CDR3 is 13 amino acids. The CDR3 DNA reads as TGTGCCGGCAGTTTTGGATACGGGAACGAGCAGTACTTC. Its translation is CAGSFGYGNEQYF.

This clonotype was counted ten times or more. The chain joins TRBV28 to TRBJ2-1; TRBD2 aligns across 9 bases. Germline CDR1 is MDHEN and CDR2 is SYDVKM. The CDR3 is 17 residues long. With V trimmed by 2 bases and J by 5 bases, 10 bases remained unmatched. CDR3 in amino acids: CASSLLTGLASNNEQFF. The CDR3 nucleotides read TGTGCCAGCAGTTTACTCACGGGACTAGCATCAAACAATGAGCAGTTCTTC.

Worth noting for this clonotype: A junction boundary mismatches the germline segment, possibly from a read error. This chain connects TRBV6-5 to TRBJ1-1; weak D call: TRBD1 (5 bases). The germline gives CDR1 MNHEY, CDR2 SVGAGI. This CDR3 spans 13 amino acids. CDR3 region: CAATRGPNAEAFF. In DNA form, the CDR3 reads TGTGCCGCCACTAGGGGACCGAACGCTGAAGCTTTCTTT.

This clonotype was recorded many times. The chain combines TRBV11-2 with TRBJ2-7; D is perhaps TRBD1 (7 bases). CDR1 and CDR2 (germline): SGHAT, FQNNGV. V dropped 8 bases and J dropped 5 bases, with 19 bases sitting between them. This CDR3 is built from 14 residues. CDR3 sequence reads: CASAGGTGVDEQYF. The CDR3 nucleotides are TGTGCCAGCGCCGGGGGCACAGGGGTAGACGAGCAGTACTTC.

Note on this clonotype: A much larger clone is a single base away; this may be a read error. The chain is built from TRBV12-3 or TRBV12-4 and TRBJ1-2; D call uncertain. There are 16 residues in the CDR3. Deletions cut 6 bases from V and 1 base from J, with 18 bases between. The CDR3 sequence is CASSPSPRRLNYGYTF. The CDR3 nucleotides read TGTGCCAGCAGCCCCTCTCCGAGACGCCTTAACTATGGCTACACCTTC.

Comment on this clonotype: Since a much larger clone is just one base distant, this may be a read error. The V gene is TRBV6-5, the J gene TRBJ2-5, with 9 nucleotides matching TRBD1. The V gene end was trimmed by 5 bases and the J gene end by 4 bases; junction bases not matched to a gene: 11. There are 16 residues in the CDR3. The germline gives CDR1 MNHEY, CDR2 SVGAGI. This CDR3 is CASSKTRDRARETQYF. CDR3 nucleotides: TGTGCCAGCAGTAAGACCCGGGACAGGGCGCGAGAGACCCAGTACTTC.

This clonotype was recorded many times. In DNA form, the CDR3 reads TGTGCCAGCAGTGAAGGGGACAGTGGGGGACAGCCCCAGCATTTT. Translating it yields CASSEGDSGGQPQHF. The rearrangement links TRBV6-1 to TRBJ1-5; 7 bases map to TRBD1. CDR1 and CDR2 (germline): MNHNS, SASEGT. The J segment lost 7 bases and the V segment lost 1 base, leaving 7 bases of the junction unmatched. The CDR3 is 15 residues long.

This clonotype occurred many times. The chain's CDR3 is CATSRETNYGYTF. CDR3 coding DNA: TGTGCCACCAGCAGGGAGACAAACTATGGCTACACCTTC. The chain has TRBV15 and TRBJ1-2; no firm D call. Germline V gene data show CDR1 as LNHNV and CDR2 as YYDKDF (reference sequence). This CDR3 spans 13 amino acids. The ends were cut back, 3 bases at V and 2 bases at J, with 7 bases in the middle. The full variable domain, in which reference TRBV15 and TRBJ1-2 provide the parts outside the CDR3, is DAMVIQNPRYQVTQFGKPVTLSCSQTLNHNVMYWYQQKSSQAPKLLFHYYDKDFNNEADTPDNFQSRRPNTSFCFLDIRSPGLGDTAMYLCATSRETNYGYTFGSGTRLTVV.

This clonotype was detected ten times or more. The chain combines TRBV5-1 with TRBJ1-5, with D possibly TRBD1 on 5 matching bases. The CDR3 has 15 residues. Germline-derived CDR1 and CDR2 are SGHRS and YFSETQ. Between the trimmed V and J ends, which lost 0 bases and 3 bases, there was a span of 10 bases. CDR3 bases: TGCGCCAGCAGCTTGGAAACAGGAGCCAATCAGCCCCAGCATTTT. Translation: CASSLETGANQPQHF.

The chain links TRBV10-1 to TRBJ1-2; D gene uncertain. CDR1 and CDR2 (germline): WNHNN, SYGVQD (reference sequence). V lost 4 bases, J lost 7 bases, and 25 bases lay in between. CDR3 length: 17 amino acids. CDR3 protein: CASSALRRSRKTCGYTF. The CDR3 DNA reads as TGCGCCAGCAGTGCACTAAGAAGATCGCGAAAGACCTGTGGCTACACCTTC.

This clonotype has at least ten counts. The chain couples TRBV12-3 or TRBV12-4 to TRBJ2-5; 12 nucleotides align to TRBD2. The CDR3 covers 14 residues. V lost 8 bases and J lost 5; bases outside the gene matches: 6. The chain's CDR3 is CASRPSGGEETQYF. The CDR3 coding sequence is TGTGCCAGCCGTCCTAGCGGGGGGGAGGAGACCCAGTACTTC.

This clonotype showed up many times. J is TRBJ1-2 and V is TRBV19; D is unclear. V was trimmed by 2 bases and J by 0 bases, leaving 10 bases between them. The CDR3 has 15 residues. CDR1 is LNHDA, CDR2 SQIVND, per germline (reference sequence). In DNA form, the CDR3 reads TGTGCCAGTAGTATAAGCGACGCTTCTAACTATGGCTACACCTTC. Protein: CASSISDASNYGYTF.

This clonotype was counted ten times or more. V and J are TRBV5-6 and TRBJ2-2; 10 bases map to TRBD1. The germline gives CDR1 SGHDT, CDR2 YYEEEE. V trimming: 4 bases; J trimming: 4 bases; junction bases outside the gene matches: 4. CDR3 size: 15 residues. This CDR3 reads CASSKGTGVTGELFF. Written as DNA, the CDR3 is TGTGCCAGCAGCAAAGGGACAGGGGTCACCGGGGAGCTGTTTTTT.

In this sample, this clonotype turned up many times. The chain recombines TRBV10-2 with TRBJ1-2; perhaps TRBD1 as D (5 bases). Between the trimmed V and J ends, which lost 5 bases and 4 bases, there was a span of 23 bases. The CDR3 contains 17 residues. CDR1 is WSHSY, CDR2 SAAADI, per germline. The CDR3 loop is CASSTGFTSRKTYGYTF. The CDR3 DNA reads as TGCGCCAGCAGTACAGGATTCACTTCTAGAAAGACCTATGGCTACACCTTC.

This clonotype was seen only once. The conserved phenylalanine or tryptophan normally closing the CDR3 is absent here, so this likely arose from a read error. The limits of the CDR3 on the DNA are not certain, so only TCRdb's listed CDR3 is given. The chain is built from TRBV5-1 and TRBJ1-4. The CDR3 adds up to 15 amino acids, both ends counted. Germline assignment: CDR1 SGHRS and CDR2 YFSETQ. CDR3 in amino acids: CASSGCGATNEKLWV.

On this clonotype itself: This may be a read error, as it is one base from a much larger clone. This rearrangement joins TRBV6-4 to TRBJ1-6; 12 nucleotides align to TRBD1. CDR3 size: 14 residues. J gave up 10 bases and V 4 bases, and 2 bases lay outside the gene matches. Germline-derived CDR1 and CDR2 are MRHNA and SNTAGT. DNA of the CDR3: TGTGCCAGCAGTGGCGGGACAGGGGGCTCACCCCTCCACTTT. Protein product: CASSGGTGGSPLHF.

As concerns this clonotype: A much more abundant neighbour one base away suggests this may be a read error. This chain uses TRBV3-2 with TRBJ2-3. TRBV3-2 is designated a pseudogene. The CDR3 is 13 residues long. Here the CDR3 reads CASSQASTGTQYF. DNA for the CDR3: TGTGCCAGCAGCCAAGCAAGCACAGGTACGCAGTATTTT.